The 25 T cell receptor beta chains reported below all come from one sample, sequenced in a study of cytomegalovirus exposure and HLA in healthy donors. The PCR had 60 Vbeta and 13 Jbeta primers. Measured with immunoSEQ multiplex PCR; TCRdb has only the in-frame clones, and not every one. The sample shows some 96,000 clones, roughly four fifths of them seen only once. Source material: PBMCs. The receptor set was obtained from a female donor in good health and CMV-seronegative.

The chain uses TRBV7-3 and TRBJ1-2; TRBD1 agrees at 10 bases. V lost 0 bases, J lost 2 bases, and 0 bases stayed unmatched. Germline V gene data show CDR1 as SGHTA and CDR2 as FQGTGA. This CDR3 has 15 residues. This CDR3 reads CASSLTGQGNYGYTF. CDR3 coding DNA: TGTGCCAGCAGCTTAACGGGACAGGGGAACTATGGCTACACCTTC.

This chain uses TRBV11-2 with TRBJ1-2, with D maybe TRBD1 (6 bases). Trimming pared 5 bases from V and 4 bases from J, leaving 17 bases between. The CDR3 is 15 residues long. Germline V gene lookup returns CDR1 SGHAT and CDR2 FQNNGV. Written as DNA, the CDR3 is TGTGCCAGCAGCCGCCTGACAGGACCCAGCTATGGCTACACCTTC. The encoded protein is CASSRLTGPSYGYTF.

The rearrangement uses TRBV2 and TRBJ2-7, with TRBD2 matching 10 bases. Per the germline V gene, CDR1 is SNHLY and CDR2 is FYNNEI. The CDR3 has 15 residues. J gave up 4 bases and V 3 bases, and 6 bases lay outside the gene matches. The CDR3 here is CASSDGSGGAYEQYF. DNA of the CDR3: TGTGCCAGCAGTGATGGCAGCGGGGGGGCTTACGAGCAGTACTTC.

The chain uses TRBV7-2 and TRBJ1-1; 7 bases match TRBD1. Germline CDR1 SGHTA, CDR2 FQGNSA. The CDR3 runs 15 residues. V shed 3 bases, J shed 4 bases, and the junction held 8 bases outside the gene matches. CDR3 region: CASSFADRLSTEAFF. The CDR3 DNA reads as TGTGCCAGCAGCTTCGCGGACAGGCTGAGCACTGAAGCTTTCTTT.

The V and J genes are TRBV28 and TRBJ1-5, with D possibly being TRBD1 (5 bases). The germline CDR1 and CDR2 sequences are MDHEN and SYDVKM. The CDR3 consists of 15 residues. V was pared by 0 bases and J by 3 bases, with 9 bases between. CDR3 amino acids: CASSLWGRTNQPQHF. CDR3 nucleotide sequence: TGTGCCAGCAGTTTATGGGGGCGAACCAATCAGCCCCAGCATTTT.

V gene TRBV2 combines with J gene TRBJ1-2; possible D gene TRBD1, 6 bases. The CDR3 runs to 15 residues. Per the germline V gene, CDR1 is SNHLY and CDR2 is FYNNEI. Trimming removed 6 bases from V and 2 bases from J, with 16 bases in between. CDR3 residues: CASSQGTSSNYGYTF. In nucleotides, the CDR3 is TGTGCCAGCAGCCAGGGGACCTCCTCCAACTATGGCTACACCTTC. Full variable domain (rest looked up from reference TRBV2 and TRBJ1-2): EPEVTQTPSHQVTQMGQEVILRCVPISNHLYFYWYRQILGQKVEFLVSFYNNEISEKSEIFDDQFSVERPDGSNFTLKIRSTKLEDSAMYFCASSQGTSSNYGYTFGSGTRLTVV.

The chain recombines TRBV6-1 with TRBJ2-7; 8 nucleotides align to TRBD1. Unmatched junction bases numbered 5, after V lost 1 base and J lost 0 bases. This CDR3 contains 16 residues. Germline V gives CDR1 MNHNS, CDR2 SASEGT. The CDR3 sequence is CASSEGAGGHSYEQYF. The CDR3 bases are TGTGCCAGCAGTGAAGGGGCAGGGGGCCACTCCTACGAGCAGTACTTC.

The V gene is TRBV6-1, the J gene TRBJ1-5; D unclear. Trimming cost V 8 bases and J 1 base, with 12 bases left between them. The CDR3 sequence is 14 residues long. Germline values: CDR1 MNHNS, CDR2 SASEGT. The CDR3 loop reads CASHRERSNQPQHF. As DNA, the CDR3 is TGTGCCAGCCATAGGGAGCGGAGCAATCAGCCCCAGCATTTT.

The CDR3 loop is CASSFGGRSGNQPQHF. The CDR3 bases are TGTGCCAGCTCATTCGGAGGGAGGTCGGGCAATCAGCCCCAGCATTTT. The chain carries TRBV18 and TRBJ1-5; D remains ambiguous. CDR1 and CDR2 (germline): KGHSH, LQKENI. V was pared by 5 bases and J by 2 bases, with 16 bases between. CDR3 length: 16 amino acids.

This chain joins TRBV9 and TRBJ2-7; weak D call: TRBD2 (5 bases). The V and J ends lost 0 bases and 3 bases respectively, with 16 bases between them. The CDR3 covers 16 residues. The germline gives CDR1 SGDLS, CDR2 YYNGEE. The CDR3 reads CASSVATGVEIYEQYF. Written as DNA, the CDR3 is TGTGCCAGCAGCGTAGCTACCGGGGTGGAAATCTACGAGCAGTACTTC.

The chain couples TRBV29-1 to TRBJ1-1, with D uncertain. Germline V lookup: CDR1 SQVTM, CDR2 ANQGSEA. V dropped 2 bases and J dropped 5 bases, with 9 bases sitting between them. This CDR3 is 12 amino acids long. The DNA of the CDR3 is TGCAGCGTTGAAAACAGAGGGACTGAAGCTTTCTTT. Its translation: CSVENRGTEAFF. Filled out from reference TRBV29-1 and TRBJ1-1, the complete variable domain reads SAVISQKPSRDICQRGTSLTIQCQVDSQVTMMFWYRQQPGQSLTLIATANQGSEATYESGFVIDKFPISRPNLTFSTLTVSNMSPEDSSIYLCSVENRGTEAFFGQGTRLTVV.

The chain carries TRBV7-2 and TRBJ2-5, with 10 nucleotides matching TRBD1. V was clipped by 1 base and J by 7 bases; unmatched bases: 15. The CDR3 runs 18 residues. Germline V gives CDR1 SGHTA, CDR2 FQGNSA. The CDR3 reads CASSLELTGTGARGTQYF. The DNA of the CDR3 is TGTGCCAGCAGCTTAGAACTCACCGGGACAGGGGCGCGGGGGACCCAGTACTTC.

The chain is built from TRBV19 and TRBJ2-2; D perhaps matches TRBD1 (5 bases). Germline V CDR1 and CDR2: LNHDA, SQIVND (reference sequence). The CDR3 covers 14 residues. V was pared by 6 bases and J by 5 bases, with 13 bases between. The CDR3 nucleotides are TGTGCCAGTAGACCAACAGGAAATACCGGGGAGCTGTTTTTT. Encoded protein: CASRPTGNTGELFF. The whole variable domain, filled in from reference TRBV19 and TRBJ2-2, reads DGGITQSPKYLFRKEGQNVTLSCEQNLNHDAMYWYRQDPGQGLRLIYYSQIVNDFQKGDIAEGYSVSREKKESFPLTVTSAQKNPTAFYLCASRPTGNTGELFFGEGSRLTVL.

The J gene is TRBJ1-3, the V gene TRBV7-3, with 8 bases matching TRBD1. Trimming removed 3 bases from V and 4 bases from J; junction bases left unmatched: 8. The germline gives CDR1 SGHTA, CDR2 FQGTGA. The CDR3 sequence is 16 residues long. CDR3: CASSFGRTGPGNTIYF. CDR3 nucleotide sequence: TGTGCCAGCAGCTTTGGACGGACAGGGCCCGGAAACACCATATATTTT.

The J gene is TRBJ1-2, the V gene TRBV6-5; 9 bases line up with TRBD1. The germline CDR1 and CDR2 sequences are MNHEY and SVGAGI. The CDR3 contains 15 residues. The trim removed 6 bases at V and 5 bases at J, leaving 10 bases unmatched. This chain's CDR3 is CASSPRQGGWYGYTF. The CDR3, as DNA: TGTGCCAGCAGCCCAAGACAGGGGGGATGGTATGGCTACACCTTC.

As DNA, the CDR3 is TGTGCCAGCCAGGGGGGCAGCACGGAGACCCAGTACTTC. It is translated as CASQGGSTETQYF. The V gene is TRBV7-9, the J gene TRBJ2-5, with TRBD1 as a possible D gene (7 bases). V gave up 8 bases and J gave up 5 bases, with 15 bases separating them. This CDR3 spans 13 amino acids. Germline CDR1 is SEHNR and CDR2 is FQNEAQ (reference sequence).

This chain joins TRBV7-6 and TRBJ2-7, with a weak D call TRBD2 (6 bases). The CDR3 consists of 18 residues. CDR1 and CDR2 (germline): SGHVS, FNYEAQ. Trimming shortened V by 1 base and J by 0 bases, and 19 bases separated the two germline ends. CDR3 bases: TGTGCCAGCAGCTTAGACCCCGGGGGAGGTTGGGGCTCCTACGAGCAGTACTTC. As protein: CASSLDPGGGWGSYEQYF.

For the CDR3, the DNA is TGTGCCAGCAGACCGGGACTTACGTACGAGCAGTACTTC. Translated: CASRPGLTYEQYF. V and J are TRBV28 and TRBJ2-7; D might be TRBD2 (6 bases). Germline lookup yields CDR1 MDHEN and CDR2 SYDVKM. The CDR3 loop spans 13 amino acids. Trimming cost V 6 bases and J 4 bases, with 13 bases left between them.

Worth noting for this clone: Other DNA sequences in this sample translate to the same CDR3. The gene calls are TRBV19 and TRBJ1-1; unclear D gene. Germline CDR1 is LNHDA and CDR2 is SQIVND (reference sequence). Trimming removed 6 bases at V and 0 bases at J, with 8 bases between. There are 13 residues in the CDR3. The CDR3 here is CASRKGVNTEAFF. The CDR3 nucleotides are TGTGCCAGTAGGAAAGGAGTGAACACTGAAGCTTTCTTT.

This sequence joins TRBV27 and TRBJ1-4; 8 bases match TRBD1. V lost 1 base and J lost 3; bases outside the gene matches: 1. CDR3 size: 15 residues. Germline CDR1 reads MNHEY; CDR2 reads SMNVEV (reference sequence). The CDR3 DNA is TGTGCCAGCAGTTTATACAGGGGGGCTAATGAAAAACTGTTTTTT. As protein: CASSLYRGANEKLFF. The complete variable domain, with remaining parts taken from reference TRBV27 and TRBJ1-4, reads EAQVTQNPRYLITVTGKKLTVTCSQNMNHEYMSWYRQDPGLGLRQIYYSMNVEVTDKGDVPEGYKVSRKEKRNFPLILESPSPNQTSLYFCASSLYRGANEKLFFGSGTQLSVL.

The chain uses TRBV6-5 and TRBJ1-4; TRBD1 aligns across 8 bases. Germline assignment: CDR1 MNHEY and CDR2 SVGAGI. V lost 5 bases to trimming and J lost 7 bases; unmatched junction nucleotides: 9. CDR3 length equals 15 residues. The CDR3 here is CASSNRQGRGEKLFF. In DNA form, the CDR3 reads TGTGCCAGCAGTAACCGACAGGGGCGGGGTGAAAAACTGTTTTTT.

This clone was detected only a few times. The chain recombines TRBV7-9 with TRBJ1-4; D is ambiguous. This CDR3 is built from 16 residues. V was pared by 5 bases and J by 8 bases, with 21 bases between. Germline V gives CDR1 SEHNR, CDR2 FQNEAQ (reference sequence). The CDR3 protein is CASSRSPELALEKLFF. DNA for the CDR3: TGTGCCAGCAGCCGTTCCCCGGAGCTTGCCCTGGAAAAACTGTTTTTT.

This chain links TRBV27 with TRBJ1-5; D remains ambiguous. The CDR3 contains 12 residues. The germline gives CDR1 MNHEY, CDR2 SMNVEV (reference sequence). Trimming pared 5 bases from V and 9 bases from J, leaving 11 bases between. The DNA for the CDR3 is TGTGCCAGCAGTCACCCTGAGGCGCCCCAGCATTTT. Its protein is CASSHPEAPQHF.

V and J are TRBV4-1 and TRBJ2-3; 7 bases line up with TRBD1. Germline-derived CDR1 and CDR2 are MGHRA and YSYEKL. V shed 4 bases, J shed 6 bases, and the junction held 13 bases outside the gene matches. This CDR3 has 16 amino acids. Here the CDR3 DNA reads TGCGCCAGCAGCCGAAGGGACAGCCTGATAGTGGATACGCAGTATTTT. Translating it yields CASSRRDSLIVDTQYF.

The chain uses TRBV27 and TRBJ1-2; D gene uncertain. Trimming stripped 4 bases from V and 8 bases from J, with 11 bases between. CDR1 MNHEY and CDR2 SMNVEV come from the germline V gene (reference sequence). The CDR3 totals 12 residues. The CDR3 nucleotides are TGTGCCAGCAGTTCGAAGGCGGGGGGCTACACCTTC. As protein: CASSSKAGGYTF.